The 19 T cell receptor beta chains presented below share a single source sample, sequenced in a study of cytomegalovirus exposure and HLA in healthy donors. Both 60 Vbeta primers and 13 Jbeta primers went into the PCR. TCRdb keeps only in-frame clones here, not all; method: immunoSEQ multiplex PCR. This table holds around 170,000 clones, 82% found once. Material for sequencing was PBMCs. These receptors all stem from a young woman in good health and CMV-seronegative.

The chain recombines TRBV2 with TRBJ2-7, with a weak D call TRBD1 (5 bases). The CDR3 spans 15 residues. The germline V gene has CDR1 SNHLY and CDR2 FYNNEI. V lost 6 bases and J 2 bases, leaving 17 bases between the germline ends. The CDR3 sequence: CASSLTLGATYEQYF. The CDR3 DNA reads as TGTGCCAGCAGCCTTACGTTAGGGGCCACCTACGAGCAGTACTTC.

The rearrangement uses TRBV2 and TRBJ2-5; 13 positions agree with TRBD2. V lost 5 bases, J lost 0 bases, and 6 bases stayed unmatched. This CDR3 comprises 17 residues. Germline CDR1 SNHLY, CDR2 FYNNEI. CDR3 DNA: TGTGCCAGCAGTCGGGGGACTAGCGGGATGTACCAAGAGACCCAGTACTTC. Its protein is CASSRGTSGMYQETQYF. The whole variable domain, filled in from reference TRBV2 and TRBJ2-5, reads EPEVTQTPSHQVTQMGQEVILRCVPISNHLYFYWYRQILGQKVEFLVSFYNNEISEKSEIFDDQFSVERPDGSNFTLKIRSTKLEDSAMYFCASSRGTSGMYQETQYFGPGTRLLVL.

The chain links TRBV2 to TRBJ1-2; D remains unclear. Per germline, CDR1 SNHLY and CDR2 FYNNEI. The V and J ends lost 8 bases and 5 bases respectively, with 15 bases between them. This CDR3 has 13 residues. The DNA of the CDR3 is TGTGCCAGCCTATCTGAGGGATCGTATGGCTACACCTTC. Translation: CASLSEGSYGYTF. The full variable domain, its missing parts supplied by reference TRBV2 and TRBJ1-2, is EPEVTQTPSHQVTQMGQEVILRCVPISNHLYFYWYRQILGQKVEFLVSFYNNEISEKSEIFDDQFSVERPDGSNFTLKIRSTKLEDSAMYFCASLSEGSYGYTFGSGTRLTVV.

The V gene is TRBV29-1, the J gene TRBJ2-3, with D possibly matching TRBD1 (6 bases). The CDR3 length is 13 residues. Trimming left V 4 bases short and J 2 bases short, with 10 bases between. Germline lookup yields CDR1 SQVTM and CDR2 ANQGSEA. The CDR3 protein is CSVGGPDTDTQYF. CDR3 DNA sequence: TGCAGCGTTGGGGGGCCTGACACAGATACGCAGTATTTT.

This sequence joins TRBV30 and TRBJ2-7; D not resolved. V was clipped by 2 bases and J by 7 bases, with 12 bases between them. The CDR3 length is 12 residues. Germline V gives CDR1 GTSNPN, CDR2 SVGIG (reference sequence). The CDR3 loop is CAWSPPSLEQYF. In DNA form, the CDR3 reads TGTGCCTGGAGTCCCCCCTCCTTGGAGCAGTACTTC.

The chain uses TRBV28 and TRBJ2-7, with 9 nucleotides matching TRBD2. V lost 7 bases, J lost 4 bases, and 11 bases stayed unmatched. Per germline, CDR1 MDHEN and CDR2 SYDVKM. This CDR3 comprises 15 residues. The CDR3 region is CASIWASGASYEQYF. The DNA for the CDR3 is TGTGCCAGCATCTGGGCTAGCGGGGCCTCTTACGAGCAGTACTTC.

The J gene is TRBJ2-7, the V gene TRBV18; D unresolved. The germline gives CDR1 KGHSH, CDR2 LQKENI. The ends were cut back, 2 bases at V and 2 bases at J, with 10 bases in the middle. This CDR3 comprises 14 residues. In DNA, the CDR3 is TGTGCCAGCTCACCAAGCCCCAACGCCTACGAGCAGTACTTC. Amino acid sequence: CASSPSPNAYEQYF.

This rearrangement joins TRBV27 to TRBJ2-1, with 15 bases matching TRBD2. In germline, CDR1 is MNHEY, CDR2 SMNVEV (reference sequence). V trimming: 2 bases; J trimming: 10 bases; junction bases outside the gene matches: 9. The CDR3 spans 17 residues. This chain's CDR3 is CASSLTGLAGGPSEQFF. The CDR3 DNA is TGTGCCAGCAGTTTAACGGGACTAGCGGGAGGCCCGAGCGAGCAGTTCTTC.

This clone has a handful of counts. The CDR3 DNA follows: TGCGCCAGCAGCTTGATCGGGATGAACACTGAAGCTTTCTTT. Translated: CASSLIGMNTEAFF. The chain employs TRBV5-1 and TRBJ1-1; no definite D call. The CDR3 extends over 14 amino acids. CDR1 and CDR2 from the germline V gene are SGHRS and YFSETQ. The V gene lost 1 base and the J gene lost 0 bases, with 7 bases spanning the gap.

The rearrangement links TRBV28 to TRBJ2-7, with D maybe TRBD2 (6 bases). Germline CDR1 MDHEN, CDR2 SYDVKM. This CDR3 spans 16 amino acids. The V end was cut by 6 bases, the J end by 5 bases, with 23 bases between. CDR3 residues: CASRSPGVAVAHEQYF. The CDR3 nucleotides are TGTGCCAGCAGGTCCCCTGGGGTAGCGGTGGCCCACGAGCAGTACTTC.

This clone was detected only once. The CDR3 here is CAIRFDRGKLYGYTF. The CDR3 region has the DNA TGTGCCATCAGGTTTGACAGGGGGAAGCTCTATGGCTACACCTTC. V and J are TRBV10-3 and TRBJ1-2, with 9 bases aligning to TRBD1. Germline CDR1 is ENHRY and CDR2 is SYGVKD. Unmatched junction bases numbered 9, after V lost 6 bases and J lost 4 bases. This CDR3 has 15 residues.

The V and J genes are TRBV5-1 and TRBJ2-2; perhaps TRBD2 as D (6 bases). CDR1 is SGHRS and CDR2 is YFSETQ in the germline V gene. Trimming removed 1 base at V and 4 bases at J, with 11 bases between. This CDR3 comprises 15 residues. The CDR3 here is CASSLNGGTTGELFF. For the CDR3, the DNA is TGCGCCAGCAGCTTGAACGGGGGAACCACCGGGGAGCTGTTTTTT.

J is TRBJ2-1 and V is TRBV4-1; 13 bases are a match to TRBD2. J gave up 1 base and V 0 bases, and 6 bases lay outside the gene matches. The CDR3 runs to 19 residues. Germline assignment: CDR1 MGHRA and CDR2 YSYEKL. In nucleotides, the CDR3 is TGCGCCAGCAGCCAAGATCAACTAGCGGGGGGGCCGTCCTACAATGAGCAGTTCTTC. Translating gives CASSQDQLAGGPSYNEQFF.

The chain is built from TRBV5-6 and TRBJ1-2; TRBD1 matches 9 bases. V was clipped by 5 bases and J by 6 bases; unmatched bases: 5. The germline CDR1 and CDR2 sequences are SGHDT and YYEEEE. CDR3 length: 13 amino acids. This chain's CDR3 is CASRLYRGHGYTF. In DNA form, the CDR3 reads TGTGCCAGCAGGCTCTACAGGGGGCATGGCTACACCTTC.

The rearrangement links TRBV19 to TRBJ1-2; D is unclear. V was pared by 4 bases and J by 8 bases, with 20 bases between. This CDR3 has 15 residues. From germline, CDR1 is LNHDA and CDR2 SQIVND (reference sequence). DNA for the CDR3: TGTGCCAGTAGTAGCGAAAGGAATCAACGGAGGGGCTACACCTTC. As protein: CASSSERNQRRGYTF.

This clone is a singleton in its sample. J is TRBJ2-7 and V is TRBV29-1, with 7 bases identical to TRBD2. The CDR3 loop spans 13 amino acids. The trim removed 5 bases at V and 3 bases at J, leaving 7 bases unmatched. The germline V gene has CDR1 SQVTM and CDR2 ANQGSEA. For the CDR3, the DNA is TGCAGCGTTCTGGCGGGAGAAGACTACGAGCAGTACTTC. It codes for CSVLAGEDYEQYF.

V gene TRBV18 combines with J gene TRBJ1-5; D remains unclear. The CDR3 spans 14 residues. V was shortened by 1 base and J by 8 bases, with 12 bases between the two germline ends. CDR1 and CDR2 (germline): KGHSH, LQKENI. CDR3 nucleotide sequence: TGTGCCAGCTCACCACGTCAACTACAAGAGCCCCAGCATTTT. This sequence encodes CASSPRQLQEPQHF.

The genes are TRBV27 and TRBJ1-6, with 8 bases matching TRBD1. This CDR3 contains 14 residues. J was trimmed by 9 bases and V by 8 bases; bases with no gene match: 9. Germline CDR1 and CDR2: MNHEY and SMNVEV (reference sequence). CDR3 region: CASGRDRRFSPLHF. In DNA form, the CDR3 reads TGTGCCAGCGGCCGGGACAGGCGGTTTTCACCCCTCCACTTT.

The V and J genes are TRBV14 and TRBJ2-5, with 13 bases lining up with TRBD2. The CDR3 has 16 amino acids. Germline V gene sequence: CDR1 SGHDN, CDR2 FVKESK. The V gene end was trimmed by 4 bases and the J gene end by 5 bases; junction bases not matched to a gene: 7. CDR3 loop: CASSPGLAGVSETQYF. Written as DNA, the CDR3 is TGTGCCAGCAGCCCCGGACTAGCGGGAGTGTCTGAGACCCAGTACTTC.